These 29 T cell receptor beta chains were all obtained from the same sample, sequenced in a study of cytomegalovirus exposure and HLA in healthy donors. PCR used 60 Vbeta primers and 13 Jbeta primers. The table came from immunoSEQ multiplex PCR; TCRdb's copy has only in-frame clones and leaves some out. The sample lists more than 100,000 clones; 60% to 80% were seen once. The sequencing input was PBMCs. Every receptor here comes from a woman in her sixties or seventies in good health and CMV-seronegative.

This chain joins TRBV19 and TRBJ1-5; D is possibly TRBD1 (6 bases). The germline CDR1 and CDR2 sequences are LNHDA and SQIVND (reference sequence). The CDR3 sequence is 14 residues long. Trimming stripped 3 bases from V and 6 bases from J, with 12 bases between. The CDR3 loop reads CASSMPGGGQPQHF. The CDR3 nucleotides read TGTGCCAGTAGTATGCCGGGAGGGGGTCAGCCCCAGCATTTT.

The V and J genes are TRBV7-8 and TRBJ2-1; D possibly corresponds to TRBD2 (5 bases). The CDR3 contains 14 residues. CDR1 and CDR2 from the germline V gene are SGHVS and FQNEAQ. Trimming shortened V by 1 base and J by 4 bases, and 8 bases separated the two germline ends. The DNA of the CDR3 is TGTGCCAGCAGCTTAGAGCGGCAGTACAATGAGCAGTTCTTC. It is translated as CASSLERQYNEQFF.

The rearrangement joins TRBV4-1 to TRBJ2-7; TRBD2 agrees at 12 bases. The germline V gene has CDR1 MGHRA and CDR2 YSYEKL. The CDR3 is made up of 17 amino acids. After removal of 4 bases from V and 4 bases from J, the junction contained 11 bases not matched to a gene. CDR3 sequence (DNA): TGCGCCAGCAGCCTTCGACTAGCGGGAGAGGGGCCTTACGAGCAGTACTTC. As protein: CASSLRLAGEGPYEQYF.

This chain joins TRBV27 and TRBJ1-1, with TRBD1 as a possible D gene (6 bases). Looked up from germline, CDR1 is MNHEY and CDR2 is SMNVEV (reference sequence). V was clipped by 4 bases and J by 5 bases, with 8 bases between them. This CDR3 has 12 residues. CDR3 sequence (DNA): TGTGCCAGCAGTTCAGGGGTGACTGAAGCTTTCTTT. Protein: CASSSGVTEAFF.

V and J are TRBV2 and TRBJ1-4; D perhaps matches TRBD1 (5 bases). The CDR3 has 14 amino acids. V lost 6 bases, J lost 8 bases, and 16 bases lay in between. CDR1 SNHLY and CDR2 FYNNEI come from the germline V gene. The CDR3 sequence is CASRGWQGGEKLFF. Here the CDR3 DNA reads TGTGCCAGCAGAGGGTGGCAGGGAGGCGAAAAACTGTTTTTT.

V usage is TRBV7-9 and J usage is TRBJ2-3; TRBD2 agrees at 10 bases. CDR3 length: 16 amino acids. J gave up 7 bases and V 1 base, and 8 bases lay outside the gene matches. CDR1 is SEHNR, CDR2 FQNEAQ, per germline (reference sequence). The CDR3 reads CASSLGRLAGDNTQYF. The CDR3 DNA follows: TGTGCCAGCAGCTTAGGTCGGCTAGCGGGAGATAATACGCAGTATTTT.

V is TRBV28 and J is TRBJ1-5; D gene uncertain. The length of the CDR3 is 14 residues. V lost 11 bases to trimming and J lost 2 bases, with 16 bases between them. Germline V CDR1 and CDR2: MDHEN, SYDVKM. The chain's CDR3 is CAGHNGGRNQPQHF. The CDR3 DNA reads as TGTGCCGGTCACAACGGCGGTCGCAATCAGCCCCAGCATTTT.

The rearrangement joins TRBV15 to TRBJ1-4, with a tentative D call TRBD1 (6 bases). Germline V gene sequence: CDR1 LNHNV, CDR2 YYDKDF (reference sequence). The ends were cut back, 4 bases at V and 2 bases at J, with 17 bases in the middle. This CDR3 contains 17 residues. As DNA, the CDR3 is TGTGCCACCAGCATTAGGGGGAAACTTAGGACTAATGAAAAACTGTTTTTT. The encoded protein is CATSIRGKLRTNEKLFF.

The V and J genes are TRBV7-6 and TRBJ2-7; no clear D gene. V gave up 4 bases and J gave up 7 bases, with 14 bases separating them. This CDR3 is built from 13 residues. From germline, CDR1 is SGHVS and CDR2 FNYEAQ. The CDR3 reads CASSSPPYDEQYF. The DNA of the CDR3 is TGTGCCAGCAGCTCTCCACCCTACGATGAGCAGTACTTC.

The CDR3 spells CASSREGLDTEAFF. The CDR3 coding sequence is TGTGCCAGCAGTAGGGAGGGGCTTGACACTGAAGCTTTCTTT. The V and J genes are TRBV13 and TRBJ1-1; weak D call: TRBD1 (5 bases). The V and J ends lost 6 bases and 3 bases respectively, with 14 bases between them. This CDR3 spans 14 amino acids. CDR1 and CDR2 from the germline V gene are PRHDT and FYEKMQ (reference sequence).

This chain connects TRBV28 to TRBJ1-4; 7 bases align to TRBD1. The V segment lost 6 bases and the J segment 13 bases; nucleotides outside the gene matches: 14. This CDR3 is built from 14 residues. Germline CDR1 and CDR2: MDHEN and SYDVKM. CDR3 in DNA: TGTGCCAGCAGGGCGACAGGGAGCGCCCTTCTACTGTTTTTT. Residues: CASRATGSALLLFF.

V is TRBV19 and J is TRBJ2-7, with 10 bases lining up with TRBD1. From germline, CDR1 is LNHDA and CDR2 SQIVND (reference sequence). The CDR3 runs to 12 residues. V was clipped by 9 bases and J by 4 bases; unmatched bases: 3. CDR3 sequence reads: CASGTGAYEQYF. The DNA for the CDR3 is TGTGCCAGCGGGACAGGGGCGTACGAGCAGTACTTC.

The chain joins TRBV5-1 to TRBJ1-2, with D hard to call. Germline CDR1 reads SGHRS; CDR2 reads YFSETQ. This CDR3 region has 13 residues. V lost 5 bases, J lost 8 bases, and 16 bases lay in between. The CDR3 spells CASRPDGPVGYTF. The DNA of the CDR3 is TGCGCCAGCAGACCAGATGGCCCCGTCGGCTACACCTTC.

The V call is TRBV9, the J call TRBJ2-4; D gene uncertain. V was clipped by 0 bases and J by 3 bases, with 13 bases between them. CDR3 length equals 16 residues. Germline loops: CDR1 SGDLS, CDR2 YYNGEE. CDR3 in amino acids: CASSVVAAPGKNIQYF. In DNA, the CDR3 is TGTGCCAGCAGCGTAGTGGCGGCTCCGGGCAAAAACATTCAGTACTTC. Looking up the rest from reference TRBV9 and TRBJ2-4 gives the full variable domain: DSGVTQTPKHLITATGQRVTLRCSPRSGDLSVYWYQQSLDQGLQFLIQYYNGEERAKGNILERFSAQQFPDLHSELNLSSLELGDSALYFCASSVVAAPGKNIQYFGAGTRLSVL.

This chain links TRBV2 with TRBJ2-7, with D possibly being TRBD2 (7 bases). The CDR3 spans 16 residues. The germline V gene encodes CDR1 SNHLY and CDR2 FYNNEI. Deletions cut 0 bases from V and 5 bases from J, with 17 bases between. The CDR3 protein is CASSEALGGRGDEQYF. The CDR3 DNA is TGTGCCAGCAGTGAAGCGCTTGGGGGCCGGGGGGACGAGCAGTACTTC.

As regards this clone: This CDR3 is also generated by other DNA sequences in the sample. The V gene is TRBV15, the J gene TRBJ2-5; maybe TRBD2 (7 bases). V was trimmed by 0 bases and J by 4 bases, leaving 9 bases between them. The CDR3 length is 14 residues. Germline assignment: CDR1 LNHNV and CDR2 YYDKDF (reference sequence). DNA of the CDR3: TGTGCCACCAGCAGAGATAGGGGGGGAGAGACCCAGTACTTC. Protein sequence: CATSRDRGGETQYF.

The CDR3 bases are TGTGCCAGCAGTGTCCCGGGACAGGGGAGGGTTGAAAAACTGTTTTTT. Translating it yields CASSVPGQGRVEKLFF. The genes are TRBV2 and TRBJ1-4, with 10 bases lining up with TRBD1. This CDR3 has 16 amino acids. The junction had 9 bases not matched to a gene; V was cut back by 4 bases and J by 7 bases. Germline CDR1 and CDR2: SNHLY and FYNNEI.

J is TRBJ2-1 and V is TRBV7-3; no reliable D call. V was shortened by 1 base and J by 0 bases, with 16 bases between the two germline ends. Germline lookup yields CDR1 SGHTA and CDR2 FQGTGA. The CDR3 contains 18 residues. The CDR3 DNA follows: TGTGCCAGCAGCTTAAGGTCGGCGGCTTTAAGCTCCTACAATGAGCAGTTCTTC. It yields the protein CASSLRSAALSSYNEQFF.

This chain links TRBV6-6 with TRBJ2-1; D is perhaps TRBD2 (5 bases). Trimming removed 9 bases from V and 6 bases from J, with 9 bases in between. The germline V gene encodes CDR1 MNHNY and CDR2 SVGAGI (reference sequence). The CDR3 consists of 11 residues. The CDR3 loop reads CASGRGNEQFF. The CDR3 nucleotides read TGTGCCAGTGGACGGGGCAATGAGCAGTTCTTC.

There are a few counts of this clone. V usage is TRBV4-1 and J usage is TRBJ1-5; D not resolved. The germline V and J ends were trimmed by 3 bases and 11 bases, with 23 bases remaining between them. The CDR3 spans 16 residues. Germline CDR1 and CDR2: MGHRA and YSYEKL. The CDR3 sequence: CASSHLDPKVPMAQHF. The DNA of the CDR3 is TGCGCCAGCAGCCACCTAGACCCGAAGGTTCCGATGGCCCAGCATTTT.

The chain employs TRBV4-1 and TRBJ1-1; no clear D gene. The germline V gene has CDR1 MGHRA and CDR2 YSYEKL. Trimming stripped 4 bases from V and 5 bases from J, with 17 bases between. The CDR3 is made up of 15 amino acids. The CDR3 reads CASSPVTRYWTEAFF. The CDR3 DNA reads as TGCGCCAGCAGCCCGGTAACCAGGTATTGGACTGAAGCTTTCTTT.

This chain links TRBV6-5 with TRBJ1-2; D may be TRBD1 (5 bases). Trimming stripped 5 bases from V and 4 bases from J, with 17 bases between. This CDR3 region has 15 residues. Germline V gene sequence: CDR1 MNHEY, CDR2 SVGAGI. The DNA for the CDR3 is TGTGCCAGCAGTCTAGGGGCTGACTCCCTCTATGGCTACACCTTC. Translated, it gives CASSLGADSLYGYTF.

A single count supports this clone. The chain carries TRBV19 and TRBJ2-1; D not resolved. V dropped 2 bases and J dropped 10 bases, with 12 bases sitting between them. The CDR3 loop spans 13 amino acids. Germline V gene data show CDR1 as LNHDA and CDR2 as SQIVND (reference sequence). In nucleotides, the CDR3 is TGTGCCAGTAGTATACAAAACAAACCCGAGCAGTTCTTC. Protein product: CASSIQNKPEQFF.

This chain links TRBV15 with TRBJ2-1, with 10 bases fitting TRBD1. The CDR3 sequence is 17 residues long. Germline values: CDR1 LNHNV, CDR2 YYDKDF (reference sequence). The trim removed 0 bases at V and 6 bases at J, leaving 8 bases unmatched. CDR3 sequence: CATSRDQRQGAGNEQFF. The CDR3 DNA reads as TGTGCCACCAGCAGAGACCAGCGACAGGGGGCGGGCAATGAGCAGTTCTTC.

This clone was seen only a few times. The V gene is TRBV6-6, the J gene TRBJ2-1, with D unclear. V dropped 4 bases and J dropped 12 bases, with 13 bases sitting between them. The CDR3 totals 12 residues. Per the germline V gene, CDR1 is MNHNY and CDR2 is SVGAGI (reference sequence). Here the CDR3 DNA reads TGTGCCAGCAGTTCTAAGCCGCCGGGGCAGTTCTTC. It translates to CASSSKPPGQFF.

This clone was seen just once. The genes are TRBV19 and TRBJ2-2; TRBD1 agrees at 7 bases. J lost 3 bases, V lost 6 bases, and 7 bases had no gene match. CDR3 length: 15 amino acids. Germline V gene data show CDR1 as LNHDA and CDR2 as SQIVND (reference sequence). CDR3 DNA sequence: TGTGCCAGTAGCTGGTCAGGGGGAGACACCGGGGAGCTGTTTTTT. This translates into CASSWSGGDTGELFF.

This clone came up a few times. The chain links TRBV7-9 to TRBJ2-3, with 14 nucleotides matching TRBD2. The trim removed 8 bases at V and 0 bases at J, leaving 10 bases unmatched. Per the germline V gene, CDR1 is SEHNR and CDR2 is FQNEAQ (reference sequence). The CDR3 runs 18 residues. CDR3 in DNA: TGTGCCAGCGCCCACGGACTAGCGGGGGGCCTTAGCACAGATACGCAGTATTTT. The encoded protein is CASAHGLAGGLSTDTQYF.

The chain carries TRBV6-1 and TRBJ2-2; no reliable D call. This CDR3 spans 17 amino acids. Germline CDR1 is MNHNS and CDR2 is SASEGT. Trimming shortened V by 3 bases and J by 0 bases, and 14 bases separated the two germline ends. CDR3: CASSERLLVSNTGELFF. The CDR3 nucleotides are TGTGCCAGCAGTGAGAGACTCTTAGTTTCGAACACCGGGGAGCTGTTTTTT.

The rearrangement joins TRBV9 to TRBJ1-2; TRBD1 is a possible D gene (5 bases). The ends were cut back, 3 bases at V and 7 bases at J, with 13 bases in the middle. Germline V gene data show CDR1 as SGDLS and CDR2 as YYNGEE. The CDR3 covers 13 residues. The CDR3 DNA follows: TGTGCCAGCAGCGCCCAGGGTAACAGTGGCTACACCTTC. Translation: CASSAQGNSGYTF. Filled out from reference TRBV9 and TRBJ1-2, the complete variable domain reads DSGVTQTPKHLITATGQRVTLRCSPRSGDLSVYWYQQSLDQGLQFLIQYYNGEERAKGNILERFSAQQFPDLHSELNLSSLELGDSALYFCASSAQGNSGYTFGSGTRLTVV.